The 10 T cell receptor beta chains below come from one sample, sequenced in a study of CD4 T cells in relation to SARS-CoV-2 and coronaviruses. No antigens are known for them. Before the COVID-19 pandemic, during about 2011-2019, CD4+ T cells were taken from unexposed donors. Isolation of CD4+ T cells took place after roughly nine days in culture. This table comes from immunoSEQ multiplex PCR, and its TCRdb copy is limited to in-frame clones, with some not included. This table holds just under 20,000 clones, 70% to 75% found once. Sequenced material: CD4+ T cells from PBMCs, cultured in vitro. The receptors come from a human donor in good health.

The genes are TRBV3-1 (or the pseudogene TRBV3-2) and TRBJ1-4, with D possibly TRBD1 on 5 matching bases. The V gene's germline CDR1 is LGHDT and CDR2 YNNKEL (reference sequence). The CDR3 covers 19 residues. V lost 5 bases and J lost 0, with 22 bases in between. The CDR3 here is CASSKNYGTVVATNEKLFF. CDR3 DNA: TGTGCCAGCAGCAAAAATTACGGGACGGTAGTTGCAACTAATGAAAAACTGTTTTTT.

As to this clone: One junction end disagrees with the germline gene, perhaps due to a read error. Additional DNA sequences in this sample encode the identical CDR3. The chain recombines TRBV5-1 with TRBJ1-2, with D uncertain. The CDR3 spans 17 residues. CDR1 SGHRS and CDR2 YFSETQ come from the germline V gene. For the CDR3, the DNA is TGCGCCAGTAGCTTGAGCGGGGAGGCCACAGCTAACTATGGCTACACCTTC. It codes for CASSLSGEATANYGYTF.

V and J are TRBV25-1 and TRBJ2-2; D gene ambiguous. Trimming took off 4 bases at V and 3 bases at J, with 6 bases between the two ends. Germline loops: CDR1 MGHDK, CDR2 SYGVNS. The CDR3 covers 13 residues. The CDR3 loop reads CASSAVYTGELFF. CDR3 nucleotide sequence: TGTGCCAGCAGTGCTGTCTACACCGGGGAGCTGTTTTTT.

The chain has TRBV7-2 and TRBJ2-3; possibly TRBD1 for D (5 bases). Per the germline V gene, CDR1 is SGHTA and CDR2 is FQGNSA. V lost 5 bases to trimming and J lost 6 bases, with 9 bases between them. CDR3 length equals 12 residues. The CDR3 DNA sequence: TGTGCCAGCAGCCAATCAGGGGATACGCAGTATTTT. Amino acid sequence: CASSQSGDTQYF.

This chain joins TRBV7-2 and TRBJ2-3; D is possibly TRBD2 (6 bases). Germline values: CDR1 SGHTA, CDR2 FQGNSA. This CDR3 is 15 amino acids long. Trimming cost V 8 bases and J 5 bases, with 20 bases left between them. The CDR3 is CASLSEGGRVDTQYF. The CDR3 DNA sequence: TGTGCCAGCCTCTCCGAGGGAGGCAGGGTAGATACGCAGTATTTT.

CDR3 DNA: TGTGCCAGCAGTGAAGCGCTTCGCCCCGGTCGCGCTGAAGCTTTCTTT. Its translation is CASSEALRPGRAEAFF. The chain carries TRBV2 and TRBJ1-1; D is undetermined. Germline-derived CDR1 and CDR2 are SNHLY and FYNNEI. Trimming removed 0 bases at V and 6 bases at J, with 17 bases between. The CDR3 runs to 16 residues.

The chain is built from TRBV5-1 and TRBJ1-4; D is perhaps TRBD1 (6 bases). V lost 0 bases, J lost 11 bases, and 17 bases lay in between. The CDR3 spans 15 residues. In germline, CDR1 is SGHRS, CDR2 YFSETQ. CDR3 in amino acids: CASSLGDLRGGKLFF. For the CDR3, the DNA is TGCGCCAGCAGCTTGGGCGACCTCAGGGGAGGGAAACTGTTTTTT.

The V and J genes are TRBV7-2 and TRBJ2-3; TRBD2 matches at 10 bases. V was pared by 7 bases and J by 6 bases, with 10 bases of the junction left unmatched. Germline V gene lookup returns CDR1 SGHTA and CDR2 FQGNSA. CDR3 length equals 15 residues. The CDR3 protein is CASTLSLAGVDTQYF. The CDR3 nucleotides are TGTGCCAGCACCCTTTCCCTAGCGGGGGTGGATACGCAGTATTTT.

The rearrangement joins TRBV19 to TRBJ1-4, with 10 positions matching TRBD1. The CDR3 contains 14 residues. Germline-derived CDR1 and CDR2 are LNHDA and SQIVND (reference sequence). Germline trimming cut 5 bases from V and 8 bases from J; bases unmatched to any gene: 5. The CDR3 nucleotides read TGTGCCAGTAGTGGGACAGGGGTGTGGGAAAAACTGTTTTTT. Translation gives CASSGTGVWEKLFF.

There are a few counts of this clone. The chain links TRBV7-9 to TRBJ1-1, with D perhaps TRBD1 (5 bases). This CDR3 comprises 12 residues. V lost 6 bases and J 8 bases, leaving 13 bases between the germline ends. The V gene's germline CDR1 is SEHNR and CDR2 FQNEAQ (reference sequence). CDR3 sequence: CASRTHQGEAFF. In DNA, the CDR3 is TGTGCCAGCAGGACACATCAGGGCGAAGCTTTCTTT.